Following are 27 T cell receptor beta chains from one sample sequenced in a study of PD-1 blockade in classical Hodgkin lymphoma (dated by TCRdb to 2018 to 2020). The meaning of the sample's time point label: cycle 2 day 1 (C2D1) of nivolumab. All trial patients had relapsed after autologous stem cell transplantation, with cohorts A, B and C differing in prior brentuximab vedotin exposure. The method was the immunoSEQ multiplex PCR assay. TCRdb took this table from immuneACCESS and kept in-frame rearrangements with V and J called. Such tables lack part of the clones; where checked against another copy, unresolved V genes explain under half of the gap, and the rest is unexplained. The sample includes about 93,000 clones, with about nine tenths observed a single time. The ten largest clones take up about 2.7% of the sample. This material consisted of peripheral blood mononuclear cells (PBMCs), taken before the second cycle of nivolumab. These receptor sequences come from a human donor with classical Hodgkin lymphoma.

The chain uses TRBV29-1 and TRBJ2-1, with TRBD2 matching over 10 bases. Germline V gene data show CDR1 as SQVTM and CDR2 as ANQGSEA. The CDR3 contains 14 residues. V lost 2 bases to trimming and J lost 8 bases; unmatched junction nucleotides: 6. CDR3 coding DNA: TGCAGCGTTGAACTAGCGGGAGTCAACGATGAGCAGTTCTTC. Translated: CSVELAGVNDEQFF.

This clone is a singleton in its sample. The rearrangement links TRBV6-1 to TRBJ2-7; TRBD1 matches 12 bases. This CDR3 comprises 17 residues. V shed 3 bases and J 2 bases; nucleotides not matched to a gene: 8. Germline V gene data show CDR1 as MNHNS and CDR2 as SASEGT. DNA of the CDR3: TGTGCCAGCAGTGACGGGACAGGGGGCCTAATTACCTACGAGCAGTACTTC. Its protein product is CASSDGTGGLITYEQYF.

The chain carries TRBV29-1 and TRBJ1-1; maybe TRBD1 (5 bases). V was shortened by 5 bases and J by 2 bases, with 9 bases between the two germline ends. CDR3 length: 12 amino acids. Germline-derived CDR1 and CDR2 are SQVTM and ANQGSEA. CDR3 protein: CSVRGVNTEAFF. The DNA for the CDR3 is TGCAGCGTTCGAGGGGTAAACACTGAAGCTTTCTTT.

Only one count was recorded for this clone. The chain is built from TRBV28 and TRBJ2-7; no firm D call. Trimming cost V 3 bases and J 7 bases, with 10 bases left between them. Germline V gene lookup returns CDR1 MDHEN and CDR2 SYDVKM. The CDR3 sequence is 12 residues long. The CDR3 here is CASSFMSLEQYF. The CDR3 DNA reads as TGTGCCAGCAGTTTTATGAGTTTGGAGCAGTACTTC.

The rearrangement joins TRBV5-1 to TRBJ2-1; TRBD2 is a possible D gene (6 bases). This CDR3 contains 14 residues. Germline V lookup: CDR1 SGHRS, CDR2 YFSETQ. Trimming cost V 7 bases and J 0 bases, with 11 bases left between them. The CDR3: CASWGGGSYNEQFF. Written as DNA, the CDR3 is TGCGCCAGCTGGGGAGGTGGCTCCTACAATGAGCAGTTCTTC.

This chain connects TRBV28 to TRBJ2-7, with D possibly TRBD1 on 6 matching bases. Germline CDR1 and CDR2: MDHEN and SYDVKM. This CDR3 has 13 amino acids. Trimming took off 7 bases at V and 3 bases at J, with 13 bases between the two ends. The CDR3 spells CASMRHRDYEQYF. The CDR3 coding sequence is TGTGCCAGCATGAGGCACAGGGACTACGAGCAGTACTTC.

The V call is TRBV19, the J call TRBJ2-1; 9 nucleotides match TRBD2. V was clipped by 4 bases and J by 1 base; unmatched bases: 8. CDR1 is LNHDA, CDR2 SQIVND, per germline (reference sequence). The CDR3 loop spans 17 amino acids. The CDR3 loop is CASSSGGAGESYNEQFF. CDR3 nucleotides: TGTGCCAGTAGTAGCGGGGGGGCGGGAGAGTCCTACAATGAGCAGTTCTTC.

The DNA of the CDR3 is TGTGCCATCAGTGCGACCGGGACGGATAATGAAAAACTGTTTTTT. This translates into CAISATGTDNEKLFF. V is TRBV10-3 and J is TRBJ1-4, with D possibly being TRBD1 (5 bases). V lost 4 bases, J lost 4 bases, and 13 bases lay in between. Germline V gene data show CDR1 as ENHRY and CDR2 as SYGVKD. The CDR3 consists of 15 residues.

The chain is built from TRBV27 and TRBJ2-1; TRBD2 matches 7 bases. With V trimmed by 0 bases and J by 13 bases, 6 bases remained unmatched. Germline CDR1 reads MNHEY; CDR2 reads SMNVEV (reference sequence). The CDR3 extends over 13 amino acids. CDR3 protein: CASSLSPKGLQFF. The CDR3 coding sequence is TGTGCCAGCAGTTTATCCCCAAAGGGACTACAGTTCTTC.

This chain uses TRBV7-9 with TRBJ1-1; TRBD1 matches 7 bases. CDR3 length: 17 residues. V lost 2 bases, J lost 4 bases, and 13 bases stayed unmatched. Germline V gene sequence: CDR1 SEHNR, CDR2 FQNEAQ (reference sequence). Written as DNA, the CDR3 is TGTGCCAGCAGCTTACTAAGGGGGCTTGGTGGGAGCACTGAAGCTTTCTTT. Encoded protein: CASSLLRGLGGSTEAFF.

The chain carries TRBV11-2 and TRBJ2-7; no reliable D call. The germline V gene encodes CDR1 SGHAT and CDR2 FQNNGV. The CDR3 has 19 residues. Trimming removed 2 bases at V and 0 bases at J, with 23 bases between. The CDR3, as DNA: TGTGCCAGCAGCTTATCAAGCAACCCGGGCGGCCCACGCTCCTACGAGCAGTACTTC. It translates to CASSLSSNPGGPRSYEQYF.

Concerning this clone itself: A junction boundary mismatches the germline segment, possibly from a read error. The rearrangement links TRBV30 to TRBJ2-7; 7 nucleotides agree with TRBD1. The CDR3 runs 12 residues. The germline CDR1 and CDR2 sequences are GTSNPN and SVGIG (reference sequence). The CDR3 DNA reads TGTGCCTGGAGTCCGACCGACAGGGCTCGGGACTTC. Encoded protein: CAWSPTDRARDF. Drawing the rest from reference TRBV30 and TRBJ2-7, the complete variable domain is SQTIHQWPATLVQPVGSPLSLECTVEGTSNPNLYWYRQAAGRGLQLLFYSVGIGQISSEVPQNLSASRPQDRQFILSSKKLLLSDSGFYLCAWSPTDRARDFGPGTRLTVT.

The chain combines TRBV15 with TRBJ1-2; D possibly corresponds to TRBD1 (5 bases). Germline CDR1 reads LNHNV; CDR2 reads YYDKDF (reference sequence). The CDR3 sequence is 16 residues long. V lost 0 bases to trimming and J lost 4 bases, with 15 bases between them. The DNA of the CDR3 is TGTGCCACCAGCAGAGATTTGATCCAGGGCCCCTATGGCTACACCTTC. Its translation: CATSRDLIQGPYGYTF. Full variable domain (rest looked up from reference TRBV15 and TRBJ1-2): DAMVIQNPRYQVTQFGKPVTLSCSQTLNHNVMYWYQQKSSQAPKLLFHYYDKDFNNEADTPDNFQSRRPNTSFCFLDIRSPGLGDTAMYLCATSRDLIQGPYGYTFGSGTRLTVV.

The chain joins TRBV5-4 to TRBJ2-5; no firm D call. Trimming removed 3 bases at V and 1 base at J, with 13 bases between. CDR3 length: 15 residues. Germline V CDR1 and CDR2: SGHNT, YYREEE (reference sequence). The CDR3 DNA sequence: TGTGCCAGCAGCTCAATGACAAATATCCAAGAGACCCAGTACTTC. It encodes CASSSMTNIQETQYF.

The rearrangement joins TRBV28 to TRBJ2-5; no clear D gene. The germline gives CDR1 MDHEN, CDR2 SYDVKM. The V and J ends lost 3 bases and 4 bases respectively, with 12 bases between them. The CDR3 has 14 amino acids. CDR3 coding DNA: TGTGCCAGCAGTTTTGGTGGCAGGTTAGAGACCCAGTACTTC. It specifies CASSFGGRLETQYF.

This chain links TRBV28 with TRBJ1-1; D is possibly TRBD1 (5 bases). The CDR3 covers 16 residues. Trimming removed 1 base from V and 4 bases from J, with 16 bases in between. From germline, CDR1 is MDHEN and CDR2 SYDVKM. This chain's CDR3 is CASSLFIYGGGTEAFF. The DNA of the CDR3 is TGTGCCAGCAGTTTATTCATCTATGGGGGAGGCACTGAAGCTTTCTTT. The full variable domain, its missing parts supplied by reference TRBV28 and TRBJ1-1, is DVKVTQSSRYLVKRTGEKVFLECVQDMDHENMFWYRQDPGLGLRLIYFSYDVKMKEKGDIPEGYSVSREKKERFSLILESASTNQTSMYLCASSLFIYGGGTEAFFGQGTRLTVV.

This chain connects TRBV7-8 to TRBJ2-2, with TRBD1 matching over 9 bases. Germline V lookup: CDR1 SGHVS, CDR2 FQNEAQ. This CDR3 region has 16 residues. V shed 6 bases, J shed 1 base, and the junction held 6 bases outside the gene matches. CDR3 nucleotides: TGTGCCAGCAGACCACGGGACAGGGTGAACACCGGGGAGCTGTTTTTT. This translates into CASRPRDRVNTGELFF. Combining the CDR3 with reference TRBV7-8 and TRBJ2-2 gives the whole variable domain GAGVSQSPRYKVAKRGQDVALRCDPISGHVSLFWYQQALGQGPEFLTYFQNEAQLDKSGLPSDRFFAERPEGSVSTLKIQRTQQEDSAVYLCASRPRDRVNTGELFFGEGSRLTVL.

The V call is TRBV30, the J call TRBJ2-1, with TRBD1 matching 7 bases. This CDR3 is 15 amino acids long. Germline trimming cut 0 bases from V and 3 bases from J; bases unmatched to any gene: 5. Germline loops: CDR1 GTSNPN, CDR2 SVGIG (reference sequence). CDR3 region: CAWSVRSGGYNEQFF. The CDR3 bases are TGTGCCTGGAGTGTACGGTCAGGGGGCTACAATGAGCAGTTCTTC.

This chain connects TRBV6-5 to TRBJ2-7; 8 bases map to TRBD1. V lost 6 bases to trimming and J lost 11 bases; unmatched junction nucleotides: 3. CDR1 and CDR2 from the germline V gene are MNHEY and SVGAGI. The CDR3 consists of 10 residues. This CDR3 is CASRQGEEYF. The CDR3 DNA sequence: TGTGCCAGCAGACAGGGGGAAGAGTACTTC.

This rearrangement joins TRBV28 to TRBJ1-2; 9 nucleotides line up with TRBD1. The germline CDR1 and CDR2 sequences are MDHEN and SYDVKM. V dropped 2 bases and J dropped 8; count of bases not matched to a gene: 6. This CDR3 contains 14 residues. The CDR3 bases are TGTGCCAGCAGTTTACCGGACAGGGGAACGGGCTACACCTTC. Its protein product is CASSLPDRGTGYTF.

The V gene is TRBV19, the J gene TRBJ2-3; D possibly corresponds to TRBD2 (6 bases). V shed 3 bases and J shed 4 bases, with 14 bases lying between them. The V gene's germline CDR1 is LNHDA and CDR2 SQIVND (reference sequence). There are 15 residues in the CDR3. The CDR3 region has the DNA TGTGCCAGTAGTATCTCCGGGAGCAACGCAGATACGCAGTATTTT. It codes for CASSISGSNADTQYF.

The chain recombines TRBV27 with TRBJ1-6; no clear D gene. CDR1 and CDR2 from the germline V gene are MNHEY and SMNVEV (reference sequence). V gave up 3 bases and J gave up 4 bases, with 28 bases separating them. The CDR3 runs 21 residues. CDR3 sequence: CASSFNARVEGHSRYNSPLHF. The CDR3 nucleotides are TGTGCCAGCAGTTTTAACGCCCGTGTTGAAGGTCACAGCCGATATAATTCACCCCTCCACTTT.

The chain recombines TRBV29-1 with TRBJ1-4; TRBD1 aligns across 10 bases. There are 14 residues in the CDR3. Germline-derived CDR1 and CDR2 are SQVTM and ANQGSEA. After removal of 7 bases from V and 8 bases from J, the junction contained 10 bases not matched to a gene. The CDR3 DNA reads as TGCAGCGCCCGAGGGACAGGGGAGGGGGAAAAACTGTTTTTT. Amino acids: CSARGTGEGEKLFF.

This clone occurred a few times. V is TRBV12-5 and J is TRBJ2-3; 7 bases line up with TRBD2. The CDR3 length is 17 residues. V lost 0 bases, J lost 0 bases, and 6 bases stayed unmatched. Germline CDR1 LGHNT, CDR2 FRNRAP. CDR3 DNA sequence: TGTGCTAGTGGTTTGGTTTTTAGCGGGTCTAGCACAGATACGCAGTATTTT. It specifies CASGLVFSGSSTDTQYF.

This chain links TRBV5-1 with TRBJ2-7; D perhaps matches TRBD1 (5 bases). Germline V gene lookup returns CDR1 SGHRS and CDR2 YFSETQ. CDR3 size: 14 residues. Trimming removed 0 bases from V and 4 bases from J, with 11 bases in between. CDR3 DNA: TGCGCCAGCAGCTTGGCAGGGTATCGTTACGAGCAGTACTTC. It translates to CASSLAGYRYEQYF.

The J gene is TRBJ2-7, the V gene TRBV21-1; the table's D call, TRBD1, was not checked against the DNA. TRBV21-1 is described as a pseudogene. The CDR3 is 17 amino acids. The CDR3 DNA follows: TGTGCCAGCAGCACCCTAGTAGGGACAGGGGGCATACACGAGCAGTACTTC. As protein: CASSTLVGTGGIHEQYF.

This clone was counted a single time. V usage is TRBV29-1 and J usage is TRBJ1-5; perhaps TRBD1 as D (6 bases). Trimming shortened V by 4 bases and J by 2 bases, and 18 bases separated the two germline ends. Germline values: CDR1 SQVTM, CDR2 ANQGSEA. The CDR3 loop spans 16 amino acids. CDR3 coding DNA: TGCAGCGTTGTTGTTACAGGGCTTGATGGCAATCAGCCCCAGCATTTT. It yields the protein CSVVVTGLDGNQPQHF.